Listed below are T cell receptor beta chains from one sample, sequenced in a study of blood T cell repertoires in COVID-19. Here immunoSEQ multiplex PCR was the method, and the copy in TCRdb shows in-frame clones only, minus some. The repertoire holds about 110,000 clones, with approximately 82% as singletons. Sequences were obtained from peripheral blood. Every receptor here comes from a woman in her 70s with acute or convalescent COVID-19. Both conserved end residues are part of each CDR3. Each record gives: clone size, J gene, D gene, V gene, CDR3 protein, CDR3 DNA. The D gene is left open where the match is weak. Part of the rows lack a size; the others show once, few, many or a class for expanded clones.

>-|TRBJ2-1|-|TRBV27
CASSPPWGSRAYNEQFF
TGTGCCAGCAGTCCCCCCTGGGGCTCCAGGGCCTACAATGAGCAGTTCTTC
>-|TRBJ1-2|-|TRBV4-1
CASSQDAPGLGGGYGYTF
TGCGCCAGCAGCCAAGATGCCCCGGGTCTTGGGGGAGGTTATGGCTACACCTTC
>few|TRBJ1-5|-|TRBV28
CASSSPPGVGGQPQHF
TGTGCCAGCAGTAGCCCACCGGGGGTAGGAGGACAGCCCCAGCATTTT
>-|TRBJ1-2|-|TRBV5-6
CASSLTGVLNYGYTF
TGTGCCAGCAGCTTGACAGGCGTATTGAACTATGGCTACACCTTC
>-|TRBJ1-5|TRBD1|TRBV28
CASRDRQGRSNQPQHF
TGTGCCAGCAGGGACCGACAGGGTAGAAGCAATCAGCCCCAGCATTTT
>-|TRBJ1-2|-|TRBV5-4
CASSSGNYGYTF
TGTGCCAGCAGCTCAGGGAACTATGGCTACACCTTC
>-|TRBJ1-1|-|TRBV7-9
CASSRLTGLTEAFF
TGTGCCAGCAGCCGATTAACAGGGCTCACTGAAGCTTTCTTT
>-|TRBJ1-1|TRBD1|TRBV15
CATSRNRGLNTEAFF
TGTGCCACCAGCAGAAACAGGGGGCTGAACACTGAAGCTTTCTTT
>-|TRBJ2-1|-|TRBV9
CASSGTLGNEQFF
TGTGCCAGCAGCGGGACACTCGGCAATGAGCAGTTCTTC
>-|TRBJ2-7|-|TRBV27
CASSFQDRSHEQYF
TGTGCCAGCAGTTTCCAGGATAGATCTCACGAGCAGTACTTC
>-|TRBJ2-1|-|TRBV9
CASSAGGGTTYNEQFF
TGTGCCAGCAGCGCCGGAGGGGGGACTACCTACAATGAGCAGTTCTTC
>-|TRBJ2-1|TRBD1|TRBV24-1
CATSDLAPGTGSRNEQFF
TGTGCCACCAGTGATTTGGCCCCCGGGACAGGTAGCCGCAATGAGCAGTTCTTC
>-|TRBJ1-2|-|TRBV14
CASSQDRWGLGYGYTF
TGTGCCAGCAGCCAAGATCGGTGGGGGCTAGGATATGGCTACACCTTC
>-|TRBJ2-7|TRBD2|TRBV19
CASSTRTVSGSSSYEQYF
TGTGCCAGTAGTACACGGACGGTTAGCGGGTCGAGCTCCTACGAGCAGTACTTC
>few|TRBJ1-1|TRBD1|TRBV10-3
CAISQGAGNTEAFF
TGTGCCATCAGTCAGGGGGCAGGGAACACTGAAGCTTTCTTT
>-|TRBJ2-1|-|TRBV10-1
CASSIRTDYNEQFF
TGCGCCAGCAGTATTAGGACAGACTACAATGAGCAGTTCTTC
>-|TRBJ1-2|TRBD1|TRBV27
CASSPTGVGYTF
TGTGCCAGCAGTCCGACAGGGGTCGGCTACACCTTC
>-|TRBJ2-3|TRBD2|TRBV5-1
CASSSGLAGPTSTDTQYF
TGCGCCAGCAGCTCGGGACTAGCGGGCCCTACTAGCACAGATACGCAGTATTTT
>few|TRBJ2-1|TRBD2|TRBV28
CASSPGTSDYNEQFF
TGTGCCAGCAGTCCCGGGACTAGCGATTACAATGAGCAGTTCTTC
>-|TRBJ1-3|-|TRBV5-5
CASSLVEKGPSGNTIYF
TGTGCCAGCAGCTTGGTCGAAAAGGGGCCCTCTGGAAACACCATATATTTT
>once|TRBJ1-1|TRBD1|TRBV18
CASSPRGDRNTEAFF
TGTGCCAGCTCACCTCGCGGGGACAGGAACACTGAAGCTTTCTTT
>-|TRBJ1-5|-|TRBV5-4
CASSLGGPNQPQHF
TGTGCCAGCAGCCTCGGGGGGCCAAATCAGCCCCAGCATTTT
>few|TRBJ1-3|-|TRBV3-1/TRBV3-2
CASSQVATGGITSGNTIYF
TGTGCCAGCAGCCAAGTGGCCACCGGGGGAATTACCTCTGGAAACACCATATATTTT
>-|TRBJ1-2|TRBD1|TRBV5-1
CASSTTGTGHGYTF
TGCGCCAGCAGCACCACCGGGACAGGGCATGGCTACACCTTC
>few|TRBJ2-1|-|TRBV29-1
CSVRTGSYNEQFF
TGCAGCGTTAGGACTGGCTCCTACAATGAGCAGTTCTTC
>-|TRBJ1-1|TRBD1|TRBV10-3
CAISEPGQGIPEAFF
TGTGCCATCAGTGAGCCGGGACAGGGGATACCTGAAGCTTTCTTT
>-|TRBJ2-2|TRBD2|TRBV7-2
CASSPRTSGGESGELFF
TGTGCCAGCAGCCCCCGGACTAGCGGGGGGGAGTCCGGGGAGCTGTTTTTT
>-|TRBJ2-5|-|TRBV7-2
CASRRTSRIHQETQYF
TGTGCCAGCAGAAGAACTTCCAGGATTCACCAAGAGACCCAGTACTTC
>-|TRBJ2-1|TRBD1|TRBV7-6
CASSLDPGQGNNEQFF
TGTGCCAGCAGCTTAGACCCGGGACAGGGAAACAATGAGCAGTTCTTC
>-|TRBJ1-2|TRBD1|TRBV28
CASSLLRGRNYGYTF
TGTGCCAGCAGTTTACTCAGGGGGCGGAACTATGGCTACACCTTC
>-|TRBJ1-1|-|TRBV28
CASSLLGRPEAFF
TGTGCCAGCAGTTTATTGGGCAGGCCAGAAGCTTTCTTT
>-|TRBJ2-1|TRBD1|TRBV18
CASSPQGQAVNEQFF
TGTGCCAGCTCACCACAGGGACAGGCAGTTAATGAGCAGTTCTTC
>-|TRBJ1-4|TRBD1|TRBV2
CASRTQGGEKLFF
TGTGCCAGCAGGACACAGGGGGGTGAAAAACTGTTTTTT
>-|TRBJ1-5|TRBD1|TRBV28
CASSLFRQGNQPQHF
TGTGCCAGCAGTTTATTCCGACAGGGGAATCAGCCCCAGCATTTT
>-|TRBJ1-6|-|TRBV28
CASSSSGVFDSPLHF
TGTGCCAGCAGTTCATCAGGGGTCTTTGATTCACCCCTCCACTTT
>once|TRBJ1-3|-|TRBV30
CAWSVSFSGNTIYF
TGTGCCTGGAGTGTATCGTTTTCTGGAAACACCATATATTTT
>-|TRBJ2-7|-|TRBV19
CASGTGSHEQYF
TGTGCCAGTGGCACAGGGTCCCACGAGCAGTACTTC
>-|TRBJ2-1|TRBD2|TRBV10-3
CAISDSVGTSGYNEQFF
TGTGCCATCAGTGATTCGGTCGGGACTAGCGGCTACAATGAGCAGTTCTTC
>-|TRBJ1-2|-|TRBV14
CASSPLTVSYGYTF
TGTGCCAGCAGCCCCTTGACTGTGAGCTATGGCTACACCTTC
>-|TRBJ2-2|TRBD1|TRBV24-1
CATSDTGVNTGELFF
TGTGCCACCAGTGACACAGGGGTTAACACCGGGGAGCTGTTTTTT
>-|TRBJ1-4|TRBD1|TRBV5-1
CASSAGQGGYEKLFF
TGCGCCAGCAGCGCGGGACAGGGGGGTTATGAAAAACTGTTTTTT
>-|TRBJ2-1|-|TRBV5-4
CASSTGTDRTYNEQFF
TGTGCCAGCAGCACCGGGACTGACCGAACCTACAATGAGCAGTTCTTC
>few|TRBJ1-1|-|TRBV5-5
CASSSTGQGNTEAFF
TGTGCCAGCAGCTCGACAGGCCAAGGGAACACTGAAGCTTTCTTT